These 15 T cell receptor beta chains originate from one sample sequenced in a study of control samples from healthy donors and cancer patients. Data came from immunoSEQ multiplex PCR; TCRdb stores just in-frame clones and leaves some out. Of 150,000 or so clones listed, 94% are singletons. Source material: blood. The receptors derive from a man aged 40-49 years in good health.

CDR3 sequence (DNA): TGTGCCTGGAGTGTAAAGAGGAACACTGAAGCTTTCTTT. This translates into CAWSVKRNTEAFF. This chain joins TRBV30 and TRBJ1-1; D is unresolved. This CDR3 region has 13 residues. From germline, CDR1 is GTSNPN and CDR2 SVGIG (reference sequence). V was trimmed by 0 bases and J by 1 base, leaving 6 bases between them.

This clone was counted a single time. The rearrangement uses TRBV28 and TRBJ2-3, with 7 bases fitting TRBD2. Trimming removed 7 bases from V and 1 base from J; junction bases left unmatched: 17. CDR1 is MDHEN and CDR2 is SYDVKM in the germline V gene. The CDR3 totals 18 residues. The CDR3 sequence: CASIRLGGAGRGTDTQYF. The CDR3 DNA sequence: TGTGCCAGCATAAGGTTGGGAGGGGCAGGGCGAGGCACAGATACGCAGTATTTT.

The chain links TRBV5-8 to TRBJ1-2; D remains unclear. The CDR3 totals 12 residues. Trimming shortened V by 0 bases and J by 7 bases, and 7 bases separated the two germline ends. Germline V CDR1 and CDR2: SGHTS, YDEGEE. CDR3 DNA sequence: TGTGCCAGCAGCTTGGGTAATTTTGGCTACACCTTC. Residues: CASSLGNFGYTF.

This clone turned up a few times. V is TRBV11-2 and J is TRBJ2-1, with D possibly being TRBD1 (5 bases). Trimming cost V 5 bases and J 0 bases, with 11 bases left between them. The CDR3 runs 15 residues. The germline V gene has CDR1 SGHAT and CDR2 FQNNGV. The CDR3 reads CASSLQGGSYNEQFF. The CDR3 nucleotides read TGTGCCAGCAGCCTCCAGGGCGGCTCCTACAATGAGCAGTTCTTC.

The rearrangement links TRBV18 to TRBJ2-3; D is perhaps TRBD1 or TRBD2 (6 bases each). Germline values: CDR1 KGHSH, CDR2 LQKENI. The V gene lost 3 bases and the J gene lost 3 bases, with 22 bases spanning the gap. The length of the CDR3 is 18 residues. The CDR3 sequence: CASSPGLNDRRETDTQYF. The CDR3 DNA is TGTGCCAGCTCACCGGGTTTAAACGACAGGAGGGAAACAGATACGCAGTATTTT.

This clone was detected once. The J gene is TRBJ1-1, the V gene TRBV6-6; possibly TRBD1 for D (6 bases). V shed 11 bases and J shed 2 bases, with 21 bases lying between them. Germline V lookup: CDR1 MNHNY, CDR2 SVGAGI (reference sequence). The CDR3 runs to 15 residues. The CDR3 is CAGREGGQRNTEAFF. The DNA of the CDR3 is TGTGCCGGACGGGAGGGGGGGCAGAGAAACACTGAAGCTTTCTTT.

V usage is TRBV5-6 and J usage is TRBJ2-5; D tentatively fits TRBD1 or TRBD2 (5 bases each). This CDR3 is built from 13 residues. V dropped 1 base and J dropped 7 bases, with 11 bases sitting between them. Germline CDR1 reads SGHDT; CDR2 reads YYEEEE. The CDR3 nucleotides are TGTGCCAGCAGCTTGCCTAGCCAGGGGACCCAGTACTTC. Amino acid sequence: CASSLPSQGTQYF. The whole variable domain, filled in from reference TRBV5-6 and TRBJ2-5, reads DAGVTQSPTHLIKTRGQQVTLRCSPKSGHDTVSWYQQALGQGPQFIFQYYEEEERQRGNFPDRFSGHQFPNYSSELNVNALLLGDSALYLCASSLPSQGTQYFGPGTRLLVL.

The chain combines TRBV5-1 with TRBJ1-6; D is undetermined. Per germline, CDR1 SGHRS and CDR2 YFSETQ. V was pared by 5 bases and J by 7 bases, with 10 bases between. This CDR3 has 13 amino acids. CDR3 amino acids: CASRLTGNSPLHF. The CDR3 nucleotides are TGCGCCAGCAGGTTGACTGGGAATTCACCCCTCCACTTT. Filled out from reference TRBV5-1 and TRBJ1-6, the complete variable domain reads KAGVTQTPRYLIKTRGQQVTLSCSPISGHRSVSWYQQTPGQGLQFLFEYFSETQRNKGNFPGRFSGRQFSNSRSEMNVSTLELGDSALYLCASRLTGNSPLHFGNGTRLTVT.

The CDR3 spells CASSPGQGLGQPQHF. The DNA for the CDR3 is TGTGCCAGCTCACCAGGACAGGGGCTTGGTCAGCCCCAGCATTTT. The chain combines TRBV18 with TRBJ1-5; 9 positions agree with TRBD1. Germline lookup yields CDR1 KGHSH and CDR2 LQKENI. This CDR3 spans 15 amino acids. The J segment lost 6 bases and the V segment lost 2 bases, leaving 5 bases of the junction unmatched.

V gene TRBV15 combines with J gene TRBJ2-7, with D possibly matching TRBD2 (7 bases). This CDR3 spans 14 amino acids. Trimming stripped 1 base from V and 5 bases from J, with 12 bases between. Germline loops: CDR1 LNHNV, CDR2 YYDKDF (reference sequence). DNA for the CDR3: TGTGCCACCAGCAGAGTGGGGGGGCTACACGAGCAGTACTTC. This translates into CATSRVGGLHEQYF.

CDR3 DNA: TGTGCCAGCAGCTTAGAGTTACAGATCCACGAGCAGTACTTC. This gives the protein CASSLELQIHEQYF. The chain links TRBV7-2 to TRBJ2-7; D is ambiguous. Germline-derived CDR1 and CDR2 are SGHTA and FQGNSA. Between the trimmed V and J ends, which lost 1 base and 5 bases, there was a span of 12 bases. The CDR3 sequence is 14 residues long.

This clone has just a few counts. V is TRBV7-6 and J is TRBJ1-1; the D gene is possibly TRBD1 (5 bases). The CDR3 is made up of 18 amino acids. Trimming took off 4 bases at V and 0 bases at J, with 21 bases between the two ends. Germline V gene lookup returns CDR1 SGHVS and CDR2 FNYEAQ. The CDR3 sequence is CASSSRGVADNLNTEAFF. The CDR3 DNA sequence: TGTGCCAGCAGCTCAAGGGGAGTGGCGGATAACCTGAACACTGAAGCTTTCTTT.

This chain links TRBV7-8 with TRBJ2-5; D ambiguous. The germline V gene encodes CDR1 SGHVS and CDR2 FQNEAQ. This CDR3 comprises 11 residues. V gave up 5 bases and J gave up 9 bases, with 10 bases separating them. Written as DNA, the CDR3 is TGTGCCAGCAGCGACCCTCGCGCCCAGTACTTC. As protein: CASSDPRAQYF.

This sequence joins TRBV7-9 and TRBJ1-2; a possible D gene is TRBD1 (6 bases). This CDR3 region has 14 residues. Germline CDR1 is SEHNR and CDR2 is FQNEAQ (reference sequence). With 0 bases removed from V and 9 bases from J, the gap between germline ends came to 14 bases. CDR3 DNA: TGTGCCAGCAGCTTAGCAGAGGGGGAGTCTAGCTACACCTTC. Its translation is CASSLAEGESSYTF.

This clone was seen a handful of times. The rearrangement uses TRBV4-3 and TRBJ1-2; 7 bases line up with TRBD1. The V segment lost 2 bases and the J segment 8 bases; nucleotides outside the gene matches: 5. Germline loops: CDR1 LGHNA, CDR2 YSLEER. This CDR3 has 13 residues. Here the CDR3 DNA reads TGCGCCAGCAGCCAAACAGGGGTTATGGGCTACACCTTC. Translation: CASSQTGVMGYTF.